The clone carrying this T cell receptor (beta chain) was detected only a few times. V was shortened by 0 bases and J by 0 bases, with 11 bases between the two germline ends. CDR3 size: 16 residues. CDR1 is LGHDT, CDR2 YNNKEL, per germline (reference sequence). The sample originates from a study of blood T cell repertoires in COVID-19. Assay used: immunoSEQ multiplex PCR; TCRdb lists only in-frame clones, some missing. The sample lists more than 200,000 clones, about 86% occurring once. The sample comprised peripheral blood. The chain uses TRBV3-1 (or the pseudogene TRBV3-2) and TRBJ1-1, with D unresolved. This receptor was taken from a man aged 50-60 years with active or convalescent COVID-19. CDR3 amino acids: CASSQDLRGMNTEAFF. CDR3 DNA sequence: TGTGCCAGCAGCCAAGATCTGCGGGGAATGAACACTGAAGCTTTCTTT.